Below, one TCR beta chain is given with its context. The antigen is undetermined. This specimen belongs to a study of blood T cells in healthy people across ages. Broader study findings: The study lacked donor CMV status, which possibly confounded expanded clonotype changes.

The donors, all healthy, were Caucasians living in Russia, aged about 6 to 90. A second roughly 6 to 12 cycle PCR used barcoded and J-beta primers. In TCRdb, the 5' RACE reads were re-called with MiXCR into one record per CDR3 protein. This repertoire shows approximately 680,000 distinct CDR3 sequences, roughly 32% found once; its top ten account for 15%. Germline V gives CDR1 SGHAT, CDR2 FQNNGV. V gave up 1 base and J gave up 2 bases, with 11 bases separating them. The CDR3 is made up of 16 amino acids. Source material: blood. V is TRBV11-2 and J is TRBJ1-4; D may be TRBD1 (6 bases). This receptor was taken from a woman at least 80 years old in good health. CDR3 coding DNA: TGTGCCAGCAGCTTAGTAGTGGGGGCGACTAATGAAAAACTGTTTTTT. Its protein is CASSLVVGATNEKLFF.